The T cell receptor (beta chain) described here comes from a study of T cell repertoires in cytomegalovirus infection. TCRdb passed the reads through MiXCR, listing each CDR3 protein once. Among fewer than 700,000 distinct CDR3 sequences listed, 20% to 25% were seen once. This clonotype was counted many times. V lost 0 bases to trimming and J lost 3 bases, with 5 bases between them. Germline CDR1 and CDR2: SEHNR and FQNEAQ (reference sequence). The CDR3 covers 13 residues. Sequencing was performed on CD8+ T cells from PBMCs. The TCR sequence derives from a human donor in good health (CMV status not recorded). Some clones in this sample may be carry-over from other donors' samples. This chain connects TRBV7-9 to TRBJ1-1; D call uncertain. CDR3 region: CASSLAADTEAFF. DNA for the CDR3: TGTGCCAGCAGCTTAGCTGCAGACACTGAAGCTTTCTTT.